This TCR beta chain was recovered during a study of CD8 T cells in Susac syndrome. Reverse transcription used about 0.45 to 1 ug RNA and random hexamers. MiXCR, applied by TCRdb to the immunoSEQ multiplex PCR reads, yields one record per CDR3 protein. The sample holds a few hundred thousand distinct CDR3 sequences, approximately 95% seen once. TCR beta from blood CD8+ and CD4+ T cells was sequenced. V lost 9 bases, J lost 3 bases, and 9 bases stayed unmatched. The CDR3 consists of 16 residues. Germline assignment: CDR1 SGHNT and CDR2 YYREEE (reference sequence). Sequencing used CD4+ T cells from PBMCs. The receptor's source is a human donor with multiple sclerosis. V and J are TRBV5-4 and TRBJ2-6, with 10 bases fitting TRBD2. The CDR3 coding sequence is TGTGCCACGAGGAGGCTAGCGGGAGATGGGGCCAACGTCCTGACTTTC. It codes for CATRRLAGDGANVLTF.